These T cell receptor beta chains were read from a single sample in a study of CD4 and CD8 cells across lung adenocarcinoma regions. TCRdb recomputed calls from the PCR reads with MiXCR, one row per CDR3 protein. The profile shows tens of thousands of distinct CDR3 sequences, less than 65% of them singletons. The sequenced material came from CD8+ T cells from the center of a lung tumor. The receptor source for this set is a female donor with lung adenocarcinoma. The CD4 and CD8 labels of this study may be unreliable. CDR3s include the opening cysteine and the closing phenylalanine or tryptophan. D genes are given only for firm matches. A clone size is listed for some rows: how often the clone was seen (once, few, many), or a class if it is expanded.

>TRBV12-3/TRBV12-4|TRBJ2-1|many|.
CASSSDPSSEQFF
TGTGCCAGCAGTTCTGACCCTAGCAGTGAGCAGTTCTTC
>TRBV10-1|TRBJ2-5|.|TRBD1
CASSETGAKETQYF
TGCGCCAGCAGTGAGACAGGGGCGAAAGAGACCCAGTACTTC
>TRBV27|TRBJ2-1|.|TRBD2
CASSGLAGDNEQFF
TGTGCCAGCAGCGGACTAGCGGGGGACAATGAGCAGTTCTTC
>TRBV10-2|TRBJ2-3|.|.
CARGLGGRDTDTQYF
TGCGCCAGGGGGCTCGGGGGCCGGGACACAGATACGCAGTACTTT
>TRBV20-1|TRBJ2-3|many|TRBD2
CSATWTSGTGTDTQYF
TGCAGTGCTACCTGGACTAGCGGGACAGGCACAGATACGCAGTATTTT
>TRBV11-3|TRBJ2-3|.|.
CALSLRAVSTGTQYF
TGTGCCCTCAGCCTCCGGGCGGTGAGCACAGGGACGCAGTATTTT
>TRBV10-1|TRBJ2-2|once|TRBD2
CASSEQSGGASGELFF
TGCGCCAGCAGTGAGCAGAGCGGGGGGGCCAGCGGGGAGCTGTTTTTT
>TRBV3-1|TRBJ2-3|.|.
CASSQILGFWGTDTQYF
TGTGCCAGCAGCCAAATCCTTGGGTTTTGGGGCACAGATACGCAGTATTTT
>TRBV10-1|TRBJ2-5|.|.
CAGGHGGGGRETQYF
TGCGCCGGGGGGCACGGGGGAGGGGGCCGAGAGACCCAGTACTTC
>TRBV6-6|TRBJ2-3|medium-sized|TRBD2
CASAPSGRREDTQYF
TGTGCCAGCGCCCCTAGCGGGAGGCGGGAAGATACGCAGTATTTT
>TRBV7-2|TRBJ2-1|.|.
CASSLAAGLRNEQFF
TGTGCCAGCAGCTTAGCGGCAGGGTTGAGGAATGAGCAGTTCTTC
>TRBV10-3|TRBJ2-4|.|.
CATMGPGQEKTQYF
TGTGCCACCATGGGCCCGGGTCAGGAAAAGACTCAGTACTTC
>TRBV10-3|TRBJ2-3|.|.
CAGGVGGGDKETQYF
TGTGCCGGGGGGGTAGGGGGAGGGGACAAAGAGACGCAGTATTTT
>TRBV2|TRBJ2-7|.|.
CASGLRQYTYEQYF
TGTGCCAGCGGATTGAGACAGTACACCTACGAGCAGTACTTC
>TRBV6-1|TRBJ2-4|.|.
CGGQGRGGTNTQYF
TGTGGCGGCCAGGGTAGGGGTGGCACAAACACTCAGTATTTC
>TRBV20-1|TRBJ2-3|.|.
CSAPRARGGLDTQYF
TGCAGTGCCCCTAGGGCCAGGGGCGGGTTAGATACGCAGTATTTT
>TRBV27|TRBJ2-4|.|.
CASGAKDIQYF
TGTGCCAGCGGAGCTAAAGATATTCAGTACTTC
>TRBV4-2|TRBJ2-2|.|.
CASNGGNTGELFF
TGTGCCAGCAACGGGGGGAACACCGGGGAGCTGTTTTTT
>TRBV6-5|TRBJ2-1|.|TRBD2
CASSLTSISYNEQFF
TGTGCCAGCAGTTTGACTAGCATAAGTTACAATGAGCAGTTCTTC
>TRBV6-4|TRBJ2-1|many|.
CASSDRGQGSLDEQFF
TGTGCCAGCAGTGACCGGGGGCAGGGGAGTTTGGATGAGCAGTTCTTC
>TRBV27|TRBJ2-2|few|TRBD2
CASSFGWEREGTGELFF
TGTGCCAGCAGTTTTGGCTGGGAGCGGGAGGGAACCGGGGAGCTGTTTTTT
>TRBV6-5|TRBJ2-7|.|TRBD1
CASSYSPGQGSEQYF
TGTGCCAGCAGTTACTCACCGGGACAGGGATCCGAGCAGTACTTC
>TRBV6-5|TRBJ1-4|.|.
CASSYGDSTNEKLFF
TGTGCCAGCAGTTACGGGGACTCAACTAATGAAAAACTGTTTTTT
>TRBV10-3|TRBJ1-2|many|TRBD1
CAISYDGQGSGGYTF
TGTGCCATCAGTTACGACGGACAGGGTTCAGGAGGCTACACCTTC
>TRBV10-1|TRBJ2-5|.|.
CASAGPGGRDPETQYF
TGCGCCAGCGCGGGGCCCGGGGGCCGAGACCCAGAGACCCAGTACTTC
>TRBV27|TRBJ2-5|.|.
CASSFGRGETQYF
TGTGCCAGCAGTTTCGGTAGGGGTGAGACCCAGTACTTC
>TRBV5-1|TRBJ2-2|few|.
CASSPGTLMGGELFF
TGCGCCAGCAGCCCCGGGACTCTAATGGGGGGGGAGCTGTTTTTT
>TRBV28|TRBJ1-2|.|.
CASRHHTANYGYTF
TGTGCCAGCAGGCATCACACAGCTAACTATGGCTACACCTTC
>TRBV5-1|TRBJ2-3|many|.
CASSPAGFTTQYF
TGCGCCAGCAGCCCGGCGGGATTCACAACGCAGTATTTT
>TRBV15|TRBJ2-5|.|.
CATSREEETQYF
TGTGCCACCAGCAGAGAGGAGGAGACCCAGTACTTC
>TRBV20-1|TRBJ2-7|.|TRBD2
CSARDTQRERYEQYF
TGCAGTGCTAGAGATACCCAGCGGGAGAGGTACGAGCAGTACTTC
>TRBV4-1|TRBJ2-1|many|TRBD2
CASSQRPTSDEQFF
TGCGCCAGCAGCCAACGACCGACTAGCGATGAGCAGTTCTTC
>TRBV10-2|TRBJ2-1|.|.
CATTLIAFPYNEQFF
TGCGCCACTACGTTGATTGCTTTTCCCTACAATGAGCAGTTCTTC
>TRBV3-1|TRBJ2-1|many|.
CASSLEIGLSPSSEQFF
TGTGCCAGCAGCCTAGAAATAGGACTATCCCCAAGTAGTGAGCAGTTCTTC
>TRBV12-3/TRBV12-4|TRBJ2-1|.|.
CASSLDPGSYNEQFF
TGTGCCAGCAGTTTAGACCCCGGCTCCTACAATGAGCAGTTCTTC
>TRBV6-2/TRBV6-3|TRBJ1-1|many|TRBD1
CASSYSTGGRRDTEAFF
TGTGCCAGCAGTTACTCGACAGGGGGACGTAGGGACACTGAAGCTTTCTTT
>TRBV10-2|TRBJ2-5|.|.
CAGIEGRGRETQYF
TGCGCCGGGATCGAGGGCCGGGGCCGAGAGACCCAGTACTTC
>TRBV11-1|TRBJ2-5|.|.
CASSLGLNQETQYF
TGTGCCAGCAGCTTAGGTCTGAACCAAGAGACCCAGTACTTC
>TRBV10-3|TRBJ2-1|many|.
CAISESDTEQFF
TGTGCCATCAGTGAGTCAGATACGGAGCAGTTCTTC
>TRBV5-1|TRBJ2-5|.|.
CASSSAGQETQYF
TGCGCCAGCAGCTCAGCAGGCCAAGAGACCCAGTACTTC
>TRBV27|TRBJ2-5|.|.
CASSPQIRGGDQETQYF
TGTGCCAGCAGTCCCCAAATACGGGGCGGTGATCAAGAGACCCAGTACTTT
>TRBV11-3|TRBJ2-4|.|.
CARGLGATNTQYF
TGTGCCAGGGGGCTCGGAGCCACAAATACTCAGTACTTC
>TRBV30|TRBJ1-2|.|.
CAWKSAGGYGYTF
TGTGCCTGGAAATCGGCAGGAGGATATGGCTACACCTTC
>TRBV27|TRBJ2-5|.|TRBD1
CGRGPGGRDQETQYF
TGTGGCAGGGGGCCCGGGGGCCGTGACCAAGAGACGCAGTATTTC
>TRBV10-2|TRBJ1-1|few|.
CASRAGNWGTEAFF
TGCGCCAGCAGAGCAGGGAATTGGGGAACTGAAGCTTTCTTT
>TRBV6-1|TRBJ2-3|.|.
CASSGGRGAETQYF
TGTGCCAGCAGTGGGGGGCGTGGTGCAGAGACGCAGTATTTT
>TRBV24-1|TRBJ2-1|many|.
CATSDLVDEQFF
TGTGCCACCAGTGATTTGGTGGATGAGCAGTTCTTC
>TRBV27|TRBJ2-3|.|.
CASSLKLASDTQYF
TGTGCCAGCAGTTTAAAGTTAGCGTCAGATACGCAGTATTTT
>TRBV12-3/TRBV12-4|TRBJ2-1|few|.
CASSPQGGITNEQFF
TGTGCCAGCAGCCCACAGGGGGGGATCACCAATGAGCAGTTCTTC
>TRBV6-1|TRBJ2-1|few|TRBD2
CASWNGAGAINEQFF
TGTGCCAGCTGGAATGGGGCGGGAGCTATTAATGAGCAGTTCTTC
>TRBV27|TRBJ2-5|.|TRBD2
CARGTGGGDKETQYF
TGTGCCAGGGGGACCGGGGGGGGGGACAAAGAGACCCAGTACTTC
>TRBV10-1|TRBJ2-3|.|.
CAGKGGHDPDTQYF
TGCGCGGGGAAGGGGGGGCATGACCCAGATACGCAGTATTTT